This T cell receptor (beta chain) came from a study of blood T cell repertoires in COVID-19. As for the study in general: COVID-19 samples collected from the United States, Italy and Spain covered acute and convalescent phases.

Measured with immunoSEQ multiplex PCR; TCRdb has only the in-frame clones, and not every one. This sample carries approximately 170,000 clones, about 83% of them seen once, and the ten largest clones take about 2.7%. This sequence originates from a woman older than 75 with COVID-19, enrolled during active disease. The sample was peripheral blood.

In DNA, the CDR3 is TGTGCCAGCAGTACTCTAGCGGAACAGTACTTC. It is translated as CASSTLAEQYF. This rearrangement joins TRBV2 to TRBJ2-7, with TRBD2 identical over 7 bases. There are 11 residues in the CDR3. Trimming removed 5 bases from V and 10 bases from J; junction bases left unmatched: 5. CDR1 and CDR2 from the germline V gene are SNHLY and FYNNEI. The whole variable domain, filled in from reference TRBV2 and TRBJ2-7, reads EPEVTQTPSHQVTQMGQEVILRCVPISNHLYFYWYRQILGQKVEFLVSFYNNEISEKSEIFDDQFSVERPDGSNFTLKIRSTKLEDSAMYFCASSTLAEQYFGPGTRLTVT.